The T cell receptor beta chain described here comes from a study of OX40 agonist ivuxolimab in advanced cancers. Study details: The dose-escalation cohort had hepatocellular carcinoma, melanoma, renal cell or head and neck cancer.

Note on this clone: The antigen remains undetermined.

Blood specimens came from baseline, cycle 4 day 1, and cycle 7 day 1. Notes on the study in general: Blood T cells, both CD4+ and CD8+, expanded clonally by week 6 at 0.1 to 3.0 mg/kg.

Germline V gives CDR1 MDHEN, CDR2 SYDVKM. Trimming removed 1 base from V and 5 bases from J; junction bases left unmatched: 7. The CDR3 contains 15 residues. Sequenced by immunoSEQ multiplex PCR; TCRdb stores in-frame clones only, minus some. This sample carries around 80,000 clones, roughly 90% of them seen once, and the ten largest clones take roughly 2.1%. The source material was CD4+ or CD8+ T cells sorted from blood, sampled in a trial of the OX40 agonist ivuxolimab. This clonotype originated in an adult with an advanced solid tumor such as melanoma, head and neck, liver or kidney cancer. The genes are TRBV28 and TRBJ2-5; TRBD2 matches 7 bases. The CDR3 DNA sequence: TGTGCCAGCAGTTTATCCGGCGGGAGTGGCGAGACCCAGTACTTC. It encodes CASSLSGGSGETQYF.